What follows describes a single T cell receptor beta chain. Antigen specificity is unknown. Profiling relied on immunoSEQ multiplex PCR, and the TCRdb table lists in-frame clones only, not all of them. The data hold 150,000 to 200,000 clones, with 80% to 95% observed a single time. This CDR3 spans 12 amino acids. V was clipped by 5 bases and J by 4 bases, with 6 bases between them. CDR1 is LNHDA and CDR2 is SQIVND in the germline V gene (reference sequence). The entry originates in a study of T cell responses to AZD1222 COVID-19 vaccine. General observations from the study: Spike-specific TCR breadth rose after two AZD1222 doses, and depth rose as well. The CD4 TCRs associated with vaccination extended across spike and predominated at 160-218 and 743-854. Baseline seropositivity characterized only six AZD1222 recipients. Per reports, nearly half of all spike-specific TCRs target regions that are unmutated in variants.

The source material was peripheral blood, sampled 28 days after the second AZD1222 dose. The chain links TRBV19 to TRBJ2-1; D is uncertain. This sequence was found in an adult who received the AZD1222 COVID-19 vaccine. Written as DNA, the CDR3 is TGTGCCAGTAGTTCCAATTACAATGAGCAGTTCTTC. As protein: CASSSNYNEQFF. Full variable domain (outside the CDR3, taken from reference TRBV19 and TRBJ2-1): DGGITQSPKYLFRKEGQNVTLSCEQNLNHDAMYWYRQDPGQGLRLIYYSQIVNDFQKGDIAEGYSVSREKKESFPLTVTSAQKNPTAFYLCASSSNYNEQFFGPGTRLTVL.